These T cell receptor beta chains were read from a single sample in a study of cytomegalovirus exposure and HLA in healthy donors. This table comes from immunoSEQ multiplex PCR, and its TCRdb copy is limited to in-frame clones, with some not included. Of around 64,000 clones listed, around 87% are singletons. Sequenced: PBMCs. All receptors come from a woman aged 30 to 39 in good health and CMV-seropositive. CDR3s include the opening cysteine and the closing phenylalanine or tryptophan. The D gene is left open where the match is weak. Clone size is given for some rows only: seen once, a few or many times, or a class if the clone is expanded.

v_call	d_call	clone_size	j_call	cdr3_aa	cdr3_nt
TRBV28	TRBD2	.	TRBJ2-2	CASRPHSGGTGELFF	TGTGCCAGCAGACCTCATTCGGGGGGGACCGGGGAGCTGTTTTTT
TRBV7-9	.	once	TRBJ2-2	CASSLGSGNTGELFF	TGTGCCAGCAGCTTAGGAAGCGGGAACACCGGGGAGCTGTTTTTT
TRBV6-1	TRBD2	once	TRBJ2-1	CASSAPGLAHEQFF	TGTGCCAGCAGTGCCCCGGGACTAGCGCATGAGCAGTTCTTC
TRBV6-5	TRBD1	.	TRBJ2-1	CASRDRGRGDNEQFF	TGTGCCAGCAGGGACAGGGGGCGCGGGGACAATGAGCAGTTCTTC
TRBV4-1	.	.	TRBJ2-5	CASSQESRKGETQYF	TGCGCCAGCAGCCAAGAGTCGAGGAAAGGAGAGACCCAGTACTTC
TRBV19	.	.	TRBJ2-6	CASSRGPGANVLTF	TGTGCCAGTAGCAGGGGTCCCGGGGCCAACGTCCTGACTTTC
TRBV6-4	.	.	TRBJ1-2	CANRTLYGYTF	TGTGCCAACCGGACATTATATGGCTACACCTTC
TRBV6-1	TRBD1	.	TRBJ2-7	CASSGQGVKVYEQYF	TGTGCCAGCAGTGGCCAGGGGGTAAAGGTCTACGAGCAGTACTTC
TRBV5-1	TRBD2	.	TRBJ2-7	CASSLFLAGEGEQYF	TGCGCCAGCAGCTTGTTCCTGGCGGGAGAAGGGGAGCAGTACTTC
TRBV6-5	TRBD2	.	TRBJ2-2	CASTPAGSPTGELFF	TGTGCCAGCACCCCAGCGGGAAGTCCCACCGGGGAGCTGTTTTTT
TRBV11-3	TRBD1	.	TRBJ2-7	CASSLSTGQGSEQYF	TGTGCCAGCAGCCTGTCGACGGGACAGGGTTCCGAGCAGTACTTC
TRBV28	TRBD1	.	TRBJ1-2	CASSLPTTGGAVYGYTF	TGTGCCAGCAGTCTACCCACGACAGGGGGCGCAGTCTATGGCTACACCTTC
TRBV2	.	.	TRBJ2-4	CASSEGGPLAKNIQYF	TGTGCCAGCAGTGAGGGGGGGCCGCTAGCCAAAAACATTCAGTACTTC
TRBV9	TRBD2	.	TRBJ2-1	CASSVRAGGMVHNEQFF	TGTGCCAGCAGCGTACGGGCGGGAGGAATGGTTCACAATGAGCAGTTCTTC
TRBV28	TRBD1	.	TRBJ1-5	CASSRIDRANQPQHF	TGTGCCAGCAGCAGAATCGACAGGGCCAATCAGCCCCAGCATTTT
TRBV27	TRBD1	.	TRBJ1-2	CASRTFRDRSYGYTF	TGTGCCAGCAGGACATTCCGGGACAGATCCTATGGCTACACCTTC
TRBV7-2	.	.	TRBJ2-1	CASSLVAGGTDNEQFF	TGTGCCAGCAGCTTAGTTGCGGGCGGGACAGACAATGAGCAGTTCTTC
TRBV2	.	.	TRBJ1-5	CASSAEGDGRNQPQHF	TGTGCCAGCAGTGCGGAGGGAGACGGGAGGAATCAGCCCCAGCATTTT
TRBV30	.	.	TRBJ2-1	CAWSTLAGFFNEQFF	TGTGCCTGGAGTACCCTCGCGGGATTCTTCAATGAGCAGTTCTTC
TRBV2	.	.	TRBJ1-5	CASRDDGYSNQPQHF	TGTGCCAGCAGAGACGACGGGTATAGCAATCAGCCCCAGCATTTT